This T cell receptor beta chain was captured by sequencing in a study of blood T cell repertoires in COVID-19. As for the study in general: Both acute and convalescent COVID-19 samples were obtained from the United States, Italy and Spain. T cells, B-cell-depleted T cells, or PBMCs supplied cDNA or gDNA.

V trimming: 4 bases; J trimming: 8 bases; junction bases outside the gene matches: 12. This CDR3 is built from 16 residues. The germline gives CDR1 MNHEY, CDR2 SVGAGI. This clone showed up just a few times. Method: immunoSEQ multiplex PCR; TCRdb's copy keeps in-frame clones and lacks some. The sample lists around 240,000 clones, around 86% seen once, with around 1.9% in the top ten. All enrollees were roughly 18 to 89 years old and from 20 to 25 US areas. Participants reported their clinical history, and cohort assignment relied on those reports. Sequenced input: PBMCs or T cells enriched from blood (not recorded which). This sequence was found in a woman between 45 and 65 years old who had recovered from COVID-19. The gene calls are TRBV6-5 and TRBJ2-3, with 10 positions matching TRBD2. The CDR3 here is CASSSATSGSTGTQYF. The CDR3 coding sequence is TGTGCCAGCAGTTCCGCGACTAGCGGGTCCACGGGTACGCAGTATTTT.